The 12 T cell receptor beta chains below come from one sample, sequenced in a study of blood T cell repertoires in COVID-19. Profiling relied on immunoSEQ multiplex PCR, and the TCRdb table lists in-frame clones only, not all of them. The table shows about 160,000 clones, with over 75% occurring only once. Material: peripheral blood. The receptors come from a man aged 55 to 70 who had recovered from COVID-19.

The genes are TRBV3-1 (or the pseudogene TRBV3-2) and TRBJ2-7; D gene uncertain. Germline V lookup: CDR1 LGHDT, CDR2 YNNKEL (reference sequence). CDR3 length: 14 residues. V lost 0 bases and J 0 bases, leaving 6 bases between the germline ends. In DNA form, the CDR3 reads TGTGCCAGCAGCCAAGACCCGAGCTCCTACGAGCAGTACTTC. Translation gives CASSQDPSSYEQYF.

The chain joins TRBV27 to TRBJ1-1; no clear D. CDR1 is MNHEY and CDR2 is SMNVEV in the germline V gene (reference sequence). This CDR3 is built from 12 residues. Trimming left V 9 bases short and J 1 base short, with 9 bases between. The CDR3, as DNA: TGTGCCAGTGGAAGACAGAACACTGAAGCTTTCTTT. Residues: CASGRQNTEAFF.

The chain links TRBV6-6 to TRBJ2-1; maybe TRBD1 (7 bases). Germline V gene data show CDR1 as MNHNY and CDR2 as SVGAGI (reference sequence). Trimming cost V 6 bases and J 1 base, with 10 bases left between them. The CDR3 has 14 amino acids. The CDR3 spells CASRPGGSYNEQFF. The CDR3 DNA sequence: TGTGCCAGCAGGCCAGGGGGGTCCTACAATGAGCAGTTCTTC.

The genes are TRBV19 and TRBJ1-1; maybe TRBD1 (5 bases). The germline gives CDR1 LNHDA, CDR2 SQIVND (reference sequence). The CDR3 sequence is 11 residues long. With 8 bases removed from V and 3 bases from J, the gap between germline ends came to 7 bases. The CDR3 spells CASWGDTEAFF. DNA of the CDR3: TGTGCCAGTTGGGGGGACACTGAAGCTTTCTTT.

The V call is TRBV5-5, the J call TRBJ1-2; 7 nucleotides match TRBD1. The CDR3 sequence is 15 residues long. Germline loops: CDR1 SGHKS, CDR2 YYEKEE (reference sequence). V lost 0 bases and J lost 8; bases outside the gene matches: 10. The CDR3 DNA is TGTGCCAGCAGCTTGGACCCAGGACAGGAGAGGGGCTACACCTTC. Protein product: CASSLDPGQERGYTF. The whole variable domain, remainder taken from reference TRBV5-5 and TRBJ1-2, is DAGVTQSPTHLIKTRGQQVTLRCSPISGHKSVSWYQQVLGQGPQFIFQYYEKEERGRGNFPDRFSARQFPNYSSELNVNALLLGDSALYLCASSLDPGQERGYTFGSGTRLTVV.

V usage is TRBV5-1 and J usage is TRBJ1-2; 7 bases line up with TRBD1. Trimming cost V 4 bases and J 3 bases; bases outside gene matches: 6. CDR3 length: 14 amino acids. The germline CDR1 and CDR2 sequences are SGHRS and YFSETQ. This chain's CDR3 is CASSPAGTDYGYTF. CDR3 sequence (DNA): TGCGCCAGCAGCCCAGCCGGGACAGACTATGGCTACACCTTC.

The V and J genes are TRBV6-6 and TRBJ1-1, with a weak D call TRBD1 (6 bases). The CDR3 length is 13 residues. Germline CDR1 MNHNY, CDR2 SVGAGI (reference sequence). V was pared by 6 bases and J by 6 bases, with 14 bases between. DNA for the CDR3: TGTGCCAGCAGAGGAGGGGGGGCGTCTGAAGCTTTCTTT. Protein sequence: CASRGGGASEAFF.

The rearrangement uses TRBV18 and TRBJ2-1, with 11 bases fitting TRBD1. This CDR3 spans 14 amino acids. Trimming removed 4 bases from V and 8 bases from J; junction bases left unmatched: 4. Germline lookup yields CDR1 KGHSH and CDR2 LQKENI. CDR3 nucleotides: TGTGCCAGCTCACAGGACAGGGGGCTGGATGAGCAGTTCTTC. Amino acid sequence: CASSQDRGLDEQFF.

This chain links TRBV5-1 with TRBJ2-7; tentatively, D is TRBD1 (6 bases). V was clipped by 4 bases and J by 6 bases, with 20 bases between them. CDR1 and CDR2 (germline): SGHRS, YFSETQ. This CDR3 has 15 amino acids. The CDR3 sequence: CASSLLQGSLGEQYF. The CDR3 DNA is TGCGCCAGCAGCCTATTACAGGGATCTCTCGGCGAGCAGTACTTC.

This sequence joins TRBV3-1 (or the pseudogene TRBV3-2) and TRBJ1-5; 7 nucleotides align to TRBD1. Germline trimming cut 5 bases from V and 7 bases from J; bases unmatched to any gene: 11. The germline V gene has CDR1 LGHDT and CDR2 YNNKEL (reference sequence). CDR3 size: 15 residues. CDR3 in DNA: TGTGCCAGCAGCAAAACCACAGGGGTGGGCCAGCCCCAGCATTTT. This encodes CASSKTTGVGQPQHF.

This clone has only a few counts. V is TRBV7-8 and J is TRBJ1-2; 7 nucleotides match TRBD1. The CDR3 is 15 amino acids. Germline CDR1 and CDR2: SGHVS and FQNEAQ. Trimming at V came to 3 bases and at J to 2 bases, leaving 6 bases not matched to a gene. The CDR3 DNA follows: TGTGCCAGCAGCTTCGACCCGACAGGGAACTATGGCTACACCTTC. Residues: CASSFDPTGNYGYTF.

With respect to this clone: Sequence at one end of the junction differs from germline and may be a read error. The gene calls are TRBV5-6 and TRBJ1-3; a weak D match, TRBD1 (5 bases). In germline, CDR1 is SGHDT, CDR2 YYEEEE. The CDR3 extends over 14 amino acids. CDR3 coding DNA: TGTGCCAGCAGCTCGGGGACTCAATCAAACGCCATATATTTT. It yields the protein CASSSGTQSNAIYF.